These 2 T cell receptor beta chains were all obtained from the same sample, sequenced in a study of shared clonotypes between healthy human individuals. Profiled with immunoSEQ multiplex PCR; TCRdb holds only in-frame clones, not every one. The sample lists 2 million to 2.5 million clones; 90% to 95% were seen once. The sequencing input was naive CD4+ T cells from PBMCs. The subset is: CD45RA+ positively selected. The receptors derive from a man between 18 and 35 years old in good health. Some clones in this sample may be carry-over from other donors' samples.

This clone was recorded once. The chain is built from TRBV7-6 and TRBJ2-3, with D tentatively TRBD2 (5 bases). The germline CDR1 and CDR2 sequences are SGHVS and FNYEAQ. The CDR3 totals 14 residues. V was shortened by 0 bases and J by 6 bases, with 10 bases between the two germline ends. The CDR3 nucleotides read TGTGCCAGCAGCTTAGCGGGAGTAGGGGATACGCAGTATTTT. Its protein is CASSLAGVGDTQYF.

This clone was seen only a few times. This chain links TRBV2 with TRBJ1-3; the match to TRBD1 covers 9 bases. The CDR3 length is 18 residues. The germline V gene encodes CDR1 SNHLY and CDR2 FYNNEI. Losses at the gene ends were 6 bases for V and 1 base for J; bases not matched to a gene: 13. The DNA for the CDR3 is TGTGCCAGCAGGAAGCTTACCGGGACAGGGTTTTCTGGAAACACCATATATTTT. Translation gives CASRKLTGTGFSGNTIYF. Combining the CDR3 with reference TRBV2 and TRBJ1-3 gives the whole variable domain EPEVTQTPSHQVTQMGQEVILRCVPISNHLYFYWYRQILGQKVEFLVSFYNNEISEKSEIFDDQFSVERPDGSNFTLKIRSTKLEDSAMYFCASRKLTGTGFSGNTIYFGEGSWLTVV.